The source of this TCR beta chain is a study of lymphopenia after photon versus proton radiotherapy. The data were produced by immunoSEQ multiplex PCR, yet TCRdb's version contains in-frame clones alone and is incomplete. Of tens of thousands of clones listed, around 90% are singletons. In germline, CDR1 is SQVTM, CDR2 ANQGSEA. Deletions cut 3 bases from V and 0 bases from J, with 20 bases between. The CDR3 has 17 amino acids. This clonotype originated in a man aged 55 to 70 with cholangiocarcinoma. Sequenced material: peripheral blood, taken from a patient treated with photon-based radiotherapy. The V gene is TRBV29-1, the J gene TRBJ1-1; D call uncertain. The DNA of the CDR3 is TGCAGCGTTGATGTGGGTCAGAGTCATGGGCTGAACACTGAAGCTTTCTTT. Amino acid sequence: CSVDVGQSHGLNTEAFF.